This passage covers 30 T cell receptor beta chains from one sample sequenced in a study of CD8 T cells in Susac syndrome. The RNA input was 0.5 to 1 ug, and it was reverse transcribed with random hexamers. Using its own MiXCR run on the immunoSEQ multiplex PCR reads, TCRdb lists one record per CDR3 protein. Of 180,000 or so distinct CDR3 sequences in the sample, around 95% were seen once. The sequencing input was CD4+ T cells from PBMCs. The receptor source for this set is a human donor in good health.

V gene TRBV20-1 combines with J gene TRBJ2-7; 11 positions match TRBD2. The CDR3 contains 14 residues. Trimming took 3 bases from V and 4 from J; bases not matched to a gene: 5. Germline loops: CDR1 DFQATT, CDR2 SNEGSKA (reference sequence). The CDR3 region is CSASRTSGLYEQYF. In nucleotides, the CDR3 is TGCAGTGCTAGCCGGACTAGCGGGTTGTACGAGCAGTACTTC.

This clonotype was detected only once. The V gene is TRBV4-3, the J gene TRBJ1-1; D is unclear. There are 14 residues in the CDR3. Looked up from germline, CDR1 is LGHNA and CDR2 is YSLEER. Trimming took 1 base from V and 5 from J, leaving 11 bases between them. This CDR3 reads CASSQGLGRTEAFF. The DNA of the CDR3 is TGCGCCAGCAGCCAAGGCCTGGGGAGGACTGAAGCTTTCTTT.

This clonotype was recorded only once. The chain is built from TRBV6-2 or TRBV6-3 and TRBJ2-3; D perhaps matches TRBD2 (6 bases). Trimming pared 4 bases from V and 6 bases from J, leaving 17 bases between. From germline, CDR1 is MNHEY and CDR2 SVGEGT. This CDR3 is built from 15 residues. The CDR3 loop reads CASSSPGLLEDTQYF. The CDR3 DNA is TGTGCCAGCAGTTCGCCGGGACTTCTGGAGGATACGCAGTATTTT.

This sequence joins TRBV23-1 and TRBJ2-5; 7 bases fit TRBD2. TRBV23-1 counts as an open reading frame of uncertain function. V gave up 9 bases and J gave up 0 bases; unmatched junction bases: 4. The CDR3 is made up of 13 amino acids. The CDR3 sequence: CASVGGDQETQYF. The CDR3 nucleotides are TGCGCCAGTGTGGGAGGGGACCAAGAGACCCAGTACTTC.

This clonotype is a singleton in its sample. The chain employs TRBV5-6 and TRBJ2-7; D is perhaps TRBD2 (5 bases). The germline V gene has CDR1 SGHDT and CDR2 YYEEEE. The CDR3 contains 14 residues. Between the trimmed V and J ends, which lost 4 bases and 7 bases, there was a span of 18 bases. The CDR3 here is CASSPRARRGEQYF. The CDR3 bases are TGTGCCAGCAGCCCTAGGGCCCGTCGAGGGGAGCAGTACTTC.

The chain employs TRBV29-1 and TRBJ2-5, with TRBD2 identical over 7 bases. This CDR3 comprises 15 residues. Trimming took 3 bases from V and 4 from J; bases not matched to a gene: 11. Per germline, CDR1 SQVTM and CDR2 ANQGSEA. The CDR3 protein is CSVDGRGGEGETQYF. In DNA, the CDR3 is TGCAGCGTTGACGGGCGCGGGGGTGAAGGAGAGACCCAGTACTTC.

The chain carries TRBV4-3 and TRBJ2-7; the match to TRBD1 covers 7 bases. CDR3 length: 15 residues. CDR1 LGHNA and CDR2 YSLEER come from the germline V gene. Losses at the gene ends were 1 base for V and 2 bases for J; bases not matched to a gene: 5. CDR3 bases: TGCGCCAGCAGCCAAGGACAGGGTCCTACCTACGAGCAGTACTTC. As protein: CASSQGQGPTYEQYF.

The chain links TRBV4-2 to TRBJ2-6; no clear D. The germline V and J ends were trimmed by 0 bases and 0 bases, with 6 bases remaining between them. The CDR3 extends over 16 amino acids. CDR1 and CDR2 from the germline V gene are LGHNA and YNFKEQ. The CDR3 DNA is TGTGCCAGCAGCCAAGATGTTACCTCTGGGGCCAACGTCCTGACTTTC. Its translation: CASSQDVTSGANVLTF.

The chain recombines TRBV5-1 with TRBJ2-4; D is undetermined. The CDR3 contains 12 residues. V lost 4 bases and J 6 bases, leaving 8 bases between the germline ends. Germline-derived CDR1 and CDR2 are SGHRS and YFSETQ. The DNA of the CDR3 is TGCGCCAGCAGCCAAAATGGAAACATTCAGTACTTC. This sequence encodes CASSQNGNIQYF.

The chain has TRBV3-1 and TRBJ2-5; D may be TRBD2 (5 bases). The germline V and J ends were trimmed by 2 bases and 4 bases, with 8 bases remaining between them. The CDR3 runs 13 residues. CDR1 LGHDT and CDR2 YNNKEL come from the germline V gene (reference sequence). CDR3 in amino acids: CASSQRRRETQYF. Here the CDR3 DNA reads TGTGCCAGCAGCCAACGGAGGAGAGAGACCCAGTACTTC.

The genes are TRBV20-1 and TRBJ1-1, with a weak D call TRBD1 (5 bases). The CDR3 runs 15 residues. The V gene's germline CDR1 is DFQATT and CDR2 SNEGSKA (reference sequence). Trimming stripped 3 bases from V and 4 bases from J, with 18 bases between. The CDR3 nucleotides are TGCAGTGCTAGTTTAGCGGGGGGTTTGGGCACTGAAGCTTTCTTT. Protein product: CSASLAGGLGTEAFF.

This chain links TRBV3-1 with TRBJ2-7; D unresolved. Between the trimmed V and J ends, which lost 1 base and 7 bases, there was a span of 8 bases. The V gene's germline CDR1 is LGHDT and CDR2 YNNKEL (reference sequence). The CDR3 length is 12 residues. The CDR3 loop is CASSQVTREQYF. The DNA for the CDR3 is TGTGCCAGCAGCCAAGTTACCCGGGAGCAGTACTTC.

The V and J genes are TRBV7-6 and TRBJ2-7, with 8 bases lining up with TRBD1. The germline V gene encodes CDR1 SGHVS and CDR2 FNYEAQ. The CDR3 sequence is 16 residues long. The V and J ends lost 5 bases and 6 bases, in that order; junction bases with no gene match: 15. The CDR3 is CASSPGGAGMGTEQYF. CDR3 sequence (DNA): TGTGCCAGCAGCCCAGGGGGCGCGGGAATGGGTACCGAGCAGTACTTC.

The chain has TRBV10-3 and TRBJ2-7, with 7 bases aligning to TRBD1. The CDR3 covers 14 residues. The trim removed 3 bases at V and 6 bases at J, leaving 8 bases unmatched. The germline V gene encodes CDR1 ENHRY and CDR2 SYGVKD. The CDR3 loop is CAISERQGWSEQYF. The DNA of the CDR3 is TGTGCCATCAGTGAAAGACAGGGCTGGTCCGAGCAGTACTTC.

This chain uses TRBV20-1 with TRBJ2-7; 10 bases agree with TRBD1. V trimming: 5 bases; J trimming: 6 bases; junction bases outside the gene matches: 7. Per germline, CDR1 DFQATT and CDR2 SNEGSKA (reference sequence). The CDR3 length is 13 residues. CDR3: CSAARDRGFEQYF. The CDR3 DNA reads TGCAGTGCTGCCCGGGACAGGGGATTCGAGCAGTACTTC.

The chain couples TRBV6-5 to TRBJ2-1, with 8 bases lining up with TRBD2. V dropped 1 base and J dropped 5; count of bases not matched to a gene: 7. The CDR3 is made up of 16 amino acids. Germline V gives CDR1 MNHEY, CDR2 SVGAGI. The CDR3 sequence is CASSYWAAGDDNEQFF. In DNA, the CDR3 is TGTGCCAGCAGTTACTGGGCAGCGGGAGACGACAATGAGCAGTTCTTC.

The chain has TRBV4-3 and TRBJ2-3, with D possibly called TRBD1 or TRBD2 (5 bases each). Trimming removed 4 bases at V and 2 bases at J, with 19 bases between. The CDR3 runs 17 residues. Germline V gene sequence: CDR1 LGHNA, CDR2 YSLEER. The CDR3 DNA follows: TGCGCCAGCAGCCTTGGAAAGGGGCAGGGAGCCACAGATACGCAGTATTTT. It yields the protein CASSLGKGQGATDTQYF.

The chain joins TRBV30 to TRBJ2-7; possibly TRBD2 for D (5 bases). Germline CDR1 GTSNPN, CDR2 SVGIG (reference sequence). V was shortened by 2 bases and J by 5 bases, with 13 bases between the two germline ends. This CDR3 has 13 amino acids. This CDR3 is CAWSRGIPHEQYF. The CDR3 DNA reads as TGTGCCTGGAGTCGGGGAATCCCCCACGAGCAGTACTTC.

The genes are TRBV7-9 and TRBJ2-6, with D perhaps TRBD2 (5 bases). Trimming removed 2 bases from V and 0 bases from J, with 14 bases in between. The CDR3 runs to 18 residues. Germline values: CDR1 SEHNR, CDR2 FQNEAQ (reference sequence). The CDR3 region is CASSLRRGPRSGANVLTF. The CDR3 nucleotides are TGTGCCAGCAGCTTAAGGCGCGGGCCCCGCTCTGGGGCCAACGTCCTGACTTTC.

In its sample, this clonotype was seen a few times. J is TRBJ1-1 and V is TRBV12-3 or TRBV12-4; no clear D gene. Trimming took 3 bases from V and 1 from J, leaving 6 bases between them. The CDR3 is 13 residues long. The CDR3 sequence: CASSFRGNTEAFF. In nucleotides, the CDR3 is TGTGCCAGCAGTTTCCGTGGGAACACTGAAGCTTTCTTT.

A word on this clonotype: One end of the junction fails to match germline, which may point to a read error. This chain joins TRBV28 and TRBJ2-7, with D possibly being TRBD1 or TRBD2 (5 bases each). The length of the CDR3 is 12 residues. Germline V CDR1 and CDR2: MDHEN, SYDVKM. The CDR3 spells CASSGTEDPGHF. The CDR3 DNA sequence: TGTGCCAGCAGTGGGACGGAGGACCCTGGGCACTTC. The full variable domain, its missing parts supplied by reference TRBV28 and TRBJ2-7, is DVKVTQSSRYLVKRTGEKVFLECVQDMDHENMFWYRQDPGLGLRLIYFSYDVKMKEKGDIPEGYSVSREKKERFSLILESASTNQTSMYLCASSGTEDPGHFGPGTRLTVT.

This clonotype was seen just once. The J gene is TRBJ2-3, the V gene TRBV7-8; D might be TRBD2 (5 bases). CDR1 and CDR2 (germline): SGHVS, FQNEAQ. Trimming removed 1 base at V and 1 base at J, with 6 bases between. CDR3 length: 14 residues. The CDR3: CASSLDGGTDTQYF. For the CDR3, the DNA is TGTGCCAGCAGCTTAGACGGGGGCACAGATACGCAGTATTTT.

CDR3 loop: CASSQGRNSPLHF. Here the CDR3 DNA reads TGTGCCAGCAGCCAGGGTCGTAATTCACCCCTCCACTTT. The chain joins TRBV3-1 to TRBJ1-6; D remains unclear. Germline V gene lookup returns CDR1 LGHDT and CDR2 YNNKEL (reference sequence). CDR3 length: 13 amino acids. V was trimmed by 3 bases and J by 6 bases, leaving 6 bases between them.

This chain links TRBV20-1 with TRBJ1-2; 8 nucleotides match TRBD1. The CDR3 runs to 14 residues. The germline V gene has CDR1 DFQATT and CDR2 SNEGSKA (reference sequence). V shed 3 bases and J 4 bases; nucleotides not matched to a gene: 7. DNA of the CDR3: TGCAGTGCTAGTCCCGGGACAGGCCCCTATGGCTACACCTTC. It encodes CSASPGTGPYGYTF.

CDR3 amino acids: CASSLVNGGAAYEQYF. The CDR3 nucleotides are TGTGCCAGCAGTTTGGTTAATGGTGGGGCGGCCTACGAGCAGTACTTC. The chain recombines TRBV28 with TRBJ2-7, with D possibly TRBD1 on 5 matching bases. Germline CDR1 and CDR2: MDHEN and SYDVKM. V lost 3 bases, J lost 2 bases, and 17 bases lay in between. This CDR3 region has 16 residues.

This chain connects TRBV7-2 to TRBJ2-3, with D maybe TRBD2 (6 bases). V was trimmed by 2 bases and J by 6 bases, leaving 12 bases between them. The CDR3 covers 14 residues. In germline, CDR1 is SGHTA, CDR2 FQGNSA. CDR3 in DNA: TGTGCCAGCAGCTTATCGGGACTCGGTGATACGCAGTATTTT. Translated, it gives CASSLSGLGDTQYF.

This sequence joins TRBV20-1 and TRBJ2-3; 12 bases line up with TRBD2. V shed 5 bases and J 6 bases; nucleotides not matched to a gene: 9. This CDR3 has 15 amino acids. Germline lookup yields CDR1 DFQATT and CDR2 SNEGSKA (reference sequence). The CDR3 sequence: CSAGGTSGPADTQYF. CDR3 bases: TGCAGTGCTGGAGGGACTAGCGGGCCGGCGGATACGCAGTATTTT.

V gene TRBV20-1 combines with J gene TRBJ1-5; no reliable D call. CDR1 and CDR2 from the germline V gene are DFQATT and SNEGSKA (reference sequence). This CDR3 spans 15 amino acids. V gave up 2 bases and J gave up 1 base, with 12 bases separating them. The CDR3 is CSARLTGQSNQPQHF. Written as DNA, the CDR3 is TGCAGTGCTAGACTGACTGGCCAGAGCAATCAGCCCCAGCATTTT.

The rearrangement links TRBV6-2 or TRBV6-3 to TRBJ2-7; tentatively, D is TRBD2 (7 bases). This CDR3 has 12 amino acids. V lost 7 bases to trimming and J lost 8 bases, with 15 bases between them. CDR1 and CDR2 (germline): MNHEY, SVGEGT. The CDR3 sequence is CASKGGGFKQYF. The CDR3 coding sequence is TGTGCCAGCAAAGGCGGGGGCTTCAAGCAGTACTTC.

V is TRBV12-3 or TRBV12-4 and J is TRBJ1-1; D is perhaps TRBD1 (5 bases). Trimming removed 5 bases at V and 12 bases at J, with 16 bases between. The CDR3 length is 12 residues. The CDR3 DNA reads as TGTGCCAGCAGTCCCGGACCAGGGATGACTTTCTTT. It translates to CASSPGPGMTFF.